The rows below give T cell receptor beta chains drawn from one sample of a study of cytomegalovirus exposure and HLA in healthy donors. Assay: immunoSEQ multiplex PCR; the TCRdb copy retains only in-frame clones and omits some. The repertoire includes roughly 100,000 clones, 82% of them detected once, and 1.6% sits in the top ten. The material sequenced was PBMCs. These receptors were obtained from a man aged 50 to 59 in good health and CMV-seronegative. The conserved cysteine and the conserved F or W are not part of the CDR3 here. Fields, in order: J gene, V gene, CDR3 protein.

TRBJ1-1	TRBV18	ASSPPLRDRNTEAF
TRBJ1-1	TRBV6-6	ASSFQGIAEAF
TRBJ1-2	TRBV6-5	ASSPTRGGYT
TRBJ2-3	TRBV7-6	ASSLFAGAATDTQY
TRBJ2-7	TRBV2	ASSESVSDYSYEQY
TRBJ1-1	TRBV4-1	ASSQGPGQGYTEAF
TRBJ1-1	TRBV25-1	ASRTGFEAF
TRBJ2-1	TRBV5-1	ASSWGDEQF
TRBJ2-3	TRBV5-4	ASSLKQTIPDTQY
TRBJ1-5	TRBV18	ASSPLSGGSNQPQH
TRBJ1-1	TRBV2	ASSVRGAKVTEAF
TRBJ1-1	TRBV19	ASSRTVNTEAF
TRBJ2-2	TRBV7-3	ASSFGQGELF
TRBJ1-6	TRBV18	ASSLTVVGGASQRYNSPLH
TRBJ1-5	TRBV6-5	ASRAGTGVQPQH
TRBJ1-1	TRBV28	ASKAGGGVNTEAF
TRBJ1-5	TRBV10-1	ASSADGGQPQH
TRBJ1-2	TRBV5-4	ASSLGREHT
TRBJ1-2	TRBV29-1	SVVLGANRGPGGYT
TRBJ1-3	TRBV10-3	AISEQQGGNTIY
TRBJ1-4	TRBV30	AWRGGDEKLF
TRBJ2-1	TRBV6-6	ASSSSRRSYNEQF
TRBJ1-3	TRBV5-1	ASSLNRVGSGNTIY
TRBJ1-1	TRBV2	ASSGTEGTEAF
TRBJ2-1	TRBV20-1	SASTGHEQF
TRBJ2-7	TRBV9	ASSVVAGDPQY
TRBJ2-3	TRBV7-9	ASSAGDTDTQY
TRBJ1-1	TRBV7-9	ASSSRQGAMAEAF
TRBJ2-5	TRBV20-1	SGTLEETQY
TRBJ1-1	TRBV28	ASGRRAQGPGAF
TRBJ2-1	TRBV10-3	AISAQGATYNEQF
TRBJ1-6	TRBV30	AWNSGVNSPLH
TRBJ1-2	TRBV7-2	ASSLAMSYGYT
TRBJ1-6	TRBV7-2	ASSLLLYNSPLH
TRBJ2-3	TRBV6-5	ASSPRPVRQY
TRBJ2-3	TRBV6-4	ASSVGLAPDTQY
TRBJ1-6	TRBV10-3	AISEDRNSPLH
TRBJ2-5	TRBV5-1	ASSNGTGTGETQY
TRBJ1-2	TRBV4-1	ASSQGLGQPGGYT
TRBJ1-2	TRBV15	ATTPGQPPYGYT
TRBJ1-2	TRBV11-2	ASSPGSGGYT